This TCR beta chain was sequenced in a study of identical twins. General study results and limits: The study found weaker excess twin sharing in beta out-of-frame sequences.

The CDR3 has 13 residues. Trimming removed 6 bases from V and 10 bases from J, with 16 bases in between. Germline CDR1 is MNHNY and CDR2 is SVGAGI (reference sequence). This clonotype was counted at least ten times. Antigen specificity is unknown. TCRdb ran MiXCR on the 5' RACE reads and lists one entry per CDR3 protein. Here the sample spans about 450,000 distinct CDR3 sequences, around 18% being singletons. The sequenced sample consisted of naive T cells sorted from blood. The TCR originated in a man in his forties or fifties in good health. The chain recombines TRBV6-6 with TRBJ2-1, with D uncertain. CDR3 loop: CASSPAWLHEQFF. The CDR3 DNA reads as TGTGCCAGCAGCCCGGCATGGCTCCACGAGCAGTTCTTC.